This T cell receptor beta chain was found in a study of spatial heterogeneity in lung cancer. The wider study: Available PBMC from follow-up, collected a median of around two years after resection, underwent sequencing.

Germline V gene sequence: CDR1 DFQATT, CDR2 SNEGSKA (reference sequence). With 1 base clipped from V and 5 bases from J, the junction kept 9 bases outside the gene matches. CDR3 length equals 15 residues. Described time point: blood at routine non-recurrence follow-up after resection. This clonotype was recorded at least ten times. TCRdb recomputed calls from the 5' RACE reads with MiXCR, one row per CDR3 protein. The data show under 20,000 distinct CDR3 sequences, about 10% seen once. The sample in question was PBMCs, obtained at follow-up. The TCR comes from a male donor with early-stage non-small cell lung cancer. The J gene is TRBJ1-1, the V gene TRBV20-1; 8 nucleotides agree with TRBD1. CDR3 loop: CSARGQGAIKTEAFF. Written as DNA, the CDR3 is TGCAGTGCTAGAGGTCAGGGGGCTATAAAGACTGAAGCTTTCTTT.